The 19 T cell receptor beta chains presented below share a single source sample, sequenced in a study of blood T cell repertoires in COVID-19. Sequenced by immunoSEQ multiplex PCR; TCRdb stores in-frame clones only, minus some. This table has about 74,000 clones, roughly 87% appearing once. Sample: peripheral blood. Receptor source: a woman in her forties or fifties in a cohort sampled during active COVID-19.

The rearrangement links TRBV6-2 or TRBV6-3 to TRBJ1-2; 7 nucleotides match TRBD1. With V trimmed by 0 bases and J by 4 bases, 5 bases remained unmatched. This CDR3 has 15 residues. CDR1 is MNHEY, CDR2 SVGEGT, per germline. CDR3 DNA sequence: TGTGCCAGCAGTTACTCGGGACAGCGTATCTATGGCTACACCTTC. It specifies CASSYSGQRIYGYTF.

This rearrangement joins TRBV2 to TRBJ1-5, with 9 positions matching TRBD1. CDR1 and CDR2 from the germline V gene are SNHLY and FYNNEI. This CDR3 has 13 residues. The V segment lost 7 bases and the J segment 7 bases; nucleotides outside the gene matches: 5. The CDR3 DNA sequence: TGTGCCAGCACTACGGGACAGGGACAGCCCCAGCATTTT. The encoded protein is CASTTGQGQPQHF.

The chain combines TRBV28 with TRBJ1-1; 8 bases are shared with TRBD1. CDR3 length: 14 residues. CDR1 is MDHEN, CDR2 SYDVKM, per germline. The V and J ends lost 6 bases and 3 bases, in that order; junction bases with no gene match: 6. Here the CDR3 DNA reads TGTGCCAGCAGCAGGGGGCGGATGGACACTGAAGCTTTCTTT. This encodes CASSRGRMDTEAFF.

The chain couples TRBV28 to TRBJ1-2; 9 positions match TRBD1. The germline CDR1 and CDR2 sequences are MDHEN and SYDVKM. Losses at the gene ends were 5 bases for V and 4 bases for J; bases not matched to a gene: 8. The CDR3 length is 15 residues. The CDR3 sequence is CASSAPGQGSYGYTF. CDR3 nucleotide sequence: TGTGCCAGCAGTGCTCCGGGACAGGGAAGCTATGGCTACACCTTC.

The chain combines TRBV28 with TRBJ1-2; a weak D match, TRBD1 (6 bases). Trimming shortened V by 5 bases and J by 1 base, and 20 bases separated the two germline ends. Per the germline V gene, CDR1 is MDHEN and CDR2 is SYDVKM. The CDR3 length is 17 residues. The CDR3 loop is CASSPRRQGLHNYGYTF. CDR3 DNA sequence: TGTGCCAGCAGTCCACGTCGCCAGGGGCTCCATAACTATGGCTACACCTTC.

This chain connects TRBV3-1 (or the pseudogene TRBV3-2) to TRBJ2-5, with D perhaps matching TRBD1 (5 bases). The germline V gene encodes CDR1 LGHDT and CDR2 YNNKEL (reference sequence). Trimming removed 5 bases from V and 5 bases from J, with 12 bases in between. There are 13 residues in the CDR3. CDR3 residues: CASSKGRSETQYF. Here the CDR3 DNA reads TGTGCCAGCAGCAAGGGGCGAAGTGAGACCCAGTACTTC.

This clone was seen more than once but under ten times. This sequence joins TRBV24-1 and TRBJ1-6, with unresolved D. The CDR3 extends over 13 amino acids. Germline loops: CDR1 KGHDR, CDR2 SFDVKD. Trimming stripped 10 bases from V and 7 bases from J, with 13 bases between. The CDR3 region is CATRESGNSPLHF. CDR3 sequence (DNA): TGTGCCACGAGGGAGAGTGGGAATTCACCCCTCCACTTT.

This clone showed up just once. This chain links TRBV28 with TRBJ1-1; TRBD1 agrees at 10 bases. Germline V CDR1 and CDR2: MDHEN, SYDVKM. The trim removed 5 bases at V and 4 bases at J, leaving 13 bases unmatched. This CDR3 region has 17 residues. CDR3 DNA sequence: TGTGCCAGCAGTCCCGATATTGGGACAGGGGTGCGCACTGAAGCTTTCTTT. Its translation: CASSPDIGTGVRTEAFF. The whole variable domain, filled in from reference TRBV28 and TRBJ1-1, reads DVKVTQSSRYLVKRTGEKVFLECVQDMDHENMFWYRQDPGLGLRLIYFSYDVKMKEKGDIPEGYSVSREKKERFSLILESASTNQTSMYLCASSPDIGTGVRTEAFFGQGTRLTVV.

The V call is TRBV19, the J call TRBJ2-6, with D perhaps matching TRBD1 (5 bases). The CDR3 contains 16 residues. Trimming cost V 5 bases and J 3 bases, with 14 bases left between them. Germline CDR1 is LNHDA and CDR2 is SQIVND (reference sequence). CDR3 loop: CASSPQTESGANVLTF. CDR3 coding DNA: TGTGCCAGTAGTCCCCAGACAGAGAGTGGGGCCAACGTCCTGACTTTC.

This clone appeared a few times. The V and J genes are TRBV5-3 and TRBJ1-2; 10 bases fit TRBD1. TRBV5-3 is sorted into the ORF group, with uncertain function. This CDR3 is built from 16 residues. The trim removed 4 bases at V and 5 bases at J, leaving 11 bases unmatched. CDR3 coding DNA: TGTGCCAGAAGCCCACCTGGGACAGGGGAGGGGTATGGCTACACCTTC. It translates to CARSPPGTGEGYGYTF.

This chain joins TRBV13 and TRBJ2-2, with 11 bases matching TRBD2. The CDR3 runs to 18 residues. Trimming removed 0 bases from V and 5 bases from J; junction bases left unmatched: 8. Per the germline V gene, CDR1 is PRHDT and CDR2 is FYEKMQ (reference sequence). CDR3 residues: CASSLGLTLAGGTGELFF. CDR3 DNA: TGTGCCAGCAGCTTAGGCCTAACCCTAGCGGGAGGAACCGGGGAGCTGTTTTTT.

The CDR3 protein is CASTLDSYTGELFF. CDR3 sequence (DNA): TGTGCCAGCACCTTGGACTCCTACACCGGGGAGCTGTTTTTT. The chain is built from TRBV6-6 and TRBJ2-2; D might be TRBD2 (5 bases). Trimming pared 7 bases from V and 3 bases from J, leaving 12 bases between. CDR1 and CDR2 (germline): MNHNY, SVGAGI (reference sequence). The CDR3 has 14 residues.

The CDR3 nucleotides read TGTGCCAGCAGCCTCGGGACAGGGTCAGCGAATGAGCAGTTCTTC. Amino acid sequence: CASSLGTGSANEQFF. This chain joins TRBV11-2 and TRBJ2-1, with 9 bases matching TRBD1. This CDR3 is 15 amino acids long. Trimming removed 5 bases from V and 7 bases from J; junction bases left unmatched: 9. Per germline, CDR1 SGHAT and CDR2 FQNNGV.

Turning to this clone: The identical CDR3 is also encoded by other nucleotide sequences in the sample. The chain is built from TRBV3-1 (or the pseudogene TRBV3-2) and TRBJ2-6; no clear D. The CDR3 covers 15 residues. The germline CDR1 and CDR2 sequences are LGHDT and YNNKEL (reference sequence). V was pared by 0 bases and J by 0 bases, with 3 bases between. The CDR3 sequence is CASSQDSSGANVLTF. CDR3 DNA: TGTGCCAGCAGCCAAGATAGCTCTGGGGCCAACGTCCTGACTTTC.

In DNA, the CDR3 is TGCGCCAGCAGCTTACTAGCGGGAGAGGGCTACGAGCAGTACTTC. It codes for CASSLLAGEGYEQYF. The chain joins TRBV5-1 to TRBJ2-7; 11 bases agree with TRBD2. This CDR3 region has 15 residues. Trimming cost V 2 bases and J 3 bases; bases outside gene matches: 4. Germline V gives CDR1 SGHRS, CDR2 YFSETQ.

The chain joins TRBV28 to TRBJ2-7; 8 bases fit TRBD1. Germline V gene data show CDR1 as MDHEN and CDR2 as SYDVKM. This CDR3 is 15 amino acids long. V lost 10 bases and J lost 0; bases outside the gene matches: 11. In nucleotides, the CDR3 is TGTGCCACCCAGACAGGGGCCGACAGCTCCTACGAGCAGTACTTC. It codes for CATQTGADSSYEQYF.

The chain links TRBV5-6 to TRBJ2-3, with a possible D match to TRBD1 (5 bases). Trimming took 0 bases from V and 2 from J, leaving 13 bases between them. CDR3 size: 16 residues. Germline V gene data show CDR1 as SGHDT and CDR2 as YYEEEE. CDR3 nucleotide sequence: TGTGCCAGCAGCTTGGTAAGACAGCTAGTCACAGATACGCAGTATTTT. It specifies CASSLVRQLVTDTQYF.

The rearrangement uses TRBV5-1 and TRBJ2-7, with D possibly being TRBD1 (6 bases). The CDR3 length is 15 residues. Germline CDR1 is SGHRS and CDR2 is YFSETQ. Trimming took 4 bases from V and 0 from J, leaving 14 bases between them. The CDR3 here is CASSAGDLFSYEQYF. CDR3 bases: TGCGCCAGCAGCGCAGGGGACCTTTTCTCCTACGAGCAGTACTTC.

The chain recombines TRBV28 with TRBJ2-3; D ambiguous. CDR1 MDHEN and CDR2 SYDVKM come from the germline V gene. The CDR3 totals 13 residues. Deletions cut 3 bases from V and 7 bases from J, with 11 bases between. The CDR3 sequence: CASSFGTPNTQYF. The CDR3 nucleotides read TGTGCCAGCAGTTTCGGTACTCCGAATACGCAGTATTTT.